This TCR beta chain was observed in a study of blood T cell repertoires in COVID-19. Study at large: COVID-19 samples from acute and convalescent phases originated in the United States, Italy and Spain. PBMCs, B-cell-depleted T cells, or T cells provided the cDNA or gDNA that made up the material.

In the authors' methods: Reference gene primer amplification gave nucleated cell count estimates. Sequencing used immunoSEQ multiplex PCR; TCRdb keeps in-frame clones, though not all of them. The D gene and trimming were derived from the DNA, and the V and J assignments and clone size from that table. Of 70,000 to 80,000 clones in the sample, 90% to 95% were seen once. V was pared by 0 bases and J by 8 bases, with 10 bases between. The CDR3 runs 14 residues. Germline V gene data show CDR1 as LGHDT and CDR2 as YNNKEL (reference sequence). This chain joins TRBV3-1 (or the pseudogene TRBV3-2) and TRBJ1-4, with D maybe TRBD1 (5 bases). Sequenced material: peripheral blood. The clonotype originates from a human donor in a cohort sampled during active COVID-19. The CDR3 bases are TGTGCCAGCAGCCAAGAGGGTTCAGGGGAAAAACTGTTTTTT. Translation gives CASSQEGSGEKLFF.